These 19 T cell receptor beta chains came from one sample sequenced in a study of blood T cell repertoires in COVID-19. The assay was immunoSEQ multiplex PCR, and TCRdb's table has in-frame clones only and misses some. The sample lists fewer than 200,000 clones; about 85% were seen once. Sequenced input: peripheral blood. These receptors were obtained from a man aged 55 to 70 who had recovered from COVID-19.

The J gene is TRBJ1-6, the V gene TRBV11-2; TRBD1 might be the D (5 bases). From germline, CDR1 is SGHAT and CDR2 FQNNGV. The CDR3 is 14 amino acids. V lost 5 bases and J lost 7, with 12 bases in between. For the CDR3, the DNA is TGTGCCAGCAGCCCCTCAGGGTTCAATTCACCCCTCCACTTT. Its translation: CASSPSGFNSPLHF.

The chain is built from TRBV7-6 and TRBJ2-5; the D gene is possibly TRBD1 (5 bases). The germline gives CDR1 SGHVS, CDR2 FNYEAQ. V was trimmed by 4 bases and J by 5 bases, leaving 17 bases between them. The CDR3 has 15 amino acids. The CDR3 region has the DNA TGTGCCAGCAGCTCAACATCCCAGGGCTGGGAGACCCAGTACTTC. Its protein product is CASSSTSQGWETQYF.

This chain connects TRBV11-3 to TRBJ2-5, with D possibly called TRBD1 or TRBD2 (7 bases each). The ends were cut back, 5 bases at V and 1 base at J, with 14 bases in the middle. The V gene's germline CDR1 is SGHNT and CDR2 YENEEA. CDR3 size: 15 residues. Here the CDR3 reads CASSLGGGGQETQYF. CDR3 DNA sequence: TGTGCCAGCAGCCTAGGGGGCGGGGGCCAAGAGACCCAGTACTTC.

The chain has TRBV19 and TRBJ2-1, with 7 bases aligning to TRBD1. V trimming: 6 bases; J trimming: 7 bases; junction bases outside the gene matches: 12. The germline V gene encodes CDR1 LNHDA and CDR2 SQIVND (reference sequence). This CDR3 contains 15 residues. The CDR3 loop is CASRRQGRESNEQFF. DNA for the CDR3: TGTGCCAGTAGACGACAGGGAAGGGAGTCGAATGAGCAGTTCTTC.

The chain uses TRBV30 and TRBJ2-7; a possible D gene is TRBD2 (6 bases). Looked up from germline, CDR1 is GTSNPN and CDR2 is SVGIG (reference sequence). V was cut by 5 bases and J by 4 bases, with 15 bases left in between. The CDR3 is 13 residues long. The chain's CDR3 is CAWGWGVPYEQYF. Written as DNA, the CDR3 is TGTGCCTGGGGATGGGGGGTACCTTACGAGCAGTACTTC.

The CDR3 sequence: CASSLKLLSGNTIYF. CDR3 coding DNA: TGTGCCAGCAGCTTGAAACTCCTCTCTGGAAACACCATATATTTT. The chain combines TRBV7-2 with TRBJ1-3; no definite D call. The V end was cut by 3 bases, the J end by 0 bases, with 9 bases between. From germline, CDR1 is SGHTA and CDR2 FQGNSA. This CDR3 comprises 15 residues.

V gene TRBV24-1 combines with J gene TRBJ2-5; D is unresolved. Between the trimmed V and J ends, which lost 2 bases and 5 bases, there was a span of 11 bases. Germline V gives CDR1 KGHDR, CDR2 SFDVKD. The CDR3 contains 14 residues. CDR3 sequence (DNA): TGTGCCACCAGTGATTCCCTCGGGTGGGAGACCCAGTACTTC. This encodes CATSDSLGWETQYF.

Remarks on this clone: The germline gene is not matched at one end of the junction; a read error may be the cause. This sequence joins TRBV7-7 and TRBJ2-5, with TRBD2 matching over 16 bases. This CDR3 has 18 residues. From germline, CDR1 is SSHAT and CDR2 FNYEAQ (reference sequence). The CDR3 here is CASSRGTSGGAVQETQYF. CDR3 coding DNA: TGTGCTAGCAGCCGAGGGACTAGCGGGGGGGCAGTCCAAGAGACCCAGTACTTC.

The CDR3 sequence is CASSNRGMNTEAFF. The CDR3 nucleotides are TGTGCCAGCAGCAACAGGGGAATGAACACTGAAGCTTTCTTT. The chain couples TRBV6-5 to TRBJ1-1; 7 bases are shared with TRBD1. V lost 6 bases, J lost 0 bases, and 4 bases stayed unmatched. This CDR3 has 14 amino acids. Germline lookup yields CDR1 MNHEY and CDR2 SVGAGI.

Worth noting for this clone: A much larger clone is a single base away; this may be a read error. The chain joins TRBV11-3 to TRBJ1-1; D gene unclear. Germline V CDR1 and CDR2: SGHNT, YENEEA. Trimming cost V 1 base and J 1 base, with 4 bases left between them. CDR3 length: 13 amino acids. The CDR3 protein is CASSLAGNTEAFF. The DNA for the CDR3 is TGTGCCAGCAGCTTAGCGGGGAACACTGAAGCTTTCTTT.

V is TRBV9 and J is TRBJ2-2, with 8 bases that match TRBD2. The V and J ends lost 6 bases and 3 bases, in that order; junction bases with no gene match: 10. Germline CDR1 and CDR2: SGDLS and YYNGEE. The CDR3 has 16 residues. The CDR3 is CASIYPAGADTGELFF. As DNA, the CDR3 is TGTGCCAGCATCTACCCAGCGGGGGCCGACACCGGGGAGCTGTTTTTT. Combining the CDR3 with reference TRBV9 and TRBJ2-2 gives the whole variable domain DSGVTQTPKHLITATGQRVTLRCSPRSGDLSVYWYQQSLDQGLQFLIQYYNGEERAKGNILERFSAQQFPDLHSELNLSSLELGDSALYFCASIYPAGADTGELFFGEGSRLTVL.

The J gene is TRBJ2-3, the V gene TRBV7-3, with TRBD2 matching 10 bases. Germline CDR1 SGHTA, CDR2 FQGTGA. The V and J ends lost 4 bases and 1 base, in that order; junction bases with no gene match: 2. The length of the CDR3 is 15 residues. CDR3 DNA: TGTGCCAGCAGCTGGACTAGCGGTGGCACAGATACGCAGTATTTT. Its protein is CASSWTSGGTDTQYF.

J is TRBJ1-3 and V is TRBV7-2; TRBD1 is a possible D gene (6 bases). The CDR3 extends over 16 amino acids. With 4 bases removed from V and 2 bases from J, the gap between germline ends came to 15 bases. Germline V gene lookup returns CDR1 SGHTA and CDR2 FQGNSA. CDR3 sequence (DNA): TGTGCCAGCAGCTCCTTGGGGGCGGCCGCTGGAAACACCATATATTTT. Translating gives CASSSLGAAAGNTIYF. Combining the CDR3 with reference TRBV7-2 and TRBJ1-3 gives the whole variable domain GAGVSQSPSNKVTEKGKDVELRCDPISGHTALYWYRQSLGQGLEFLIYFQGNSAPDKSGLPSDRFSAERTGGSVSTLTIQRTQQEDSAVYLCASSSLGAAAGNTIYFGEGSWLTVV.

The chain couples TRBV27 to TRBJ2-5, with 7 bases fitting TRBD1. V lost 2 bases and J lost 4; bases outside the gene matches: 1. Germline V gives CDR1 MNHEY, CDR2 SMNVEV (reference sequence). The CDR3 extends over 13 amino acids. CDR3 amino acids: CASSLAGGETQYF. CDR3 DNA: TGTGCCAGCAGTTTAGCAGGGGGAGAGACCCAGTACTTC.

CDR3 loop: CASSYRGQFYEQYF. The CDR3 nucleotides read TGTGCCAGCAGTTACCGCGGCCAGTTCTACGAGCAGTACTTC. The rearrangement uses TRBV6-5 and TRBJ2-7, with unresolved D. The CDR3 has 14 amino acids. CDR1 and CDR2 from the germline V gene are MNHEY and SVGAGI. V was trimmed by 2 bases and J by 3 bases, leaving 11 bases between them.

The chain combines TRBV6-5 with TRBJ1-6, with D possibly TRBD1 on 6 matching bases. The CDR3 is 14 amino acids. Germline values: CDR1 MNHEY, CDR2 SVGAGI. V lost 6 bases and J lost 7, with 13 bases in between. The CDR3 DNA sequence: TGTGCCAGCAGCCCCAGGGGAGAGAATTCACCCCTCCACTTT. It translates to CASSPRGENSPLHF.

Here the CDR3 reads CASSFTGTGKDTQYF. CDR3 coding DNA: TGTGCCAGCAGCTTTACCGGGACAGGAAAAGATACGCAGTATTTT. The gene calls are TRBV5-8 and TRBJ2-3; 8 nucleotides match TRBD1. The V segment lost 2 bases and the J segment 5 bases; nucleotides outside the gene matches: 7. Per the germline V gene, CDR1 is SGHTS and CDR2 is YDEGEE. This CDR3 comprises 15 residues.

This clone came up once. V and J are TRBV19 and TRBJ2-7; TRBD2 is a possible D gene (5 bases). The V end was cut by 6 bases, the J end by 6 bases, with 9 bases between. The CDR3 has 11 residues. Germline CDR1 LNHDA, CDR2 SQIVND (reference sequence). The CDR3 DNA reads as TGTGCCAGTAGCCCCGGGGTCGAGCAGTACTTC. Amino acids: CASSPGVEQYF. The entire variable domain, with the rest obtained from reference TRBV19 and TRBJ2-7, is as follows: DGGITQSPKYLFRKEGQNVTLSCEQNLNHDAMYWYRQDPGQGLRLIYYSQIVNDFQKGDIAEGYSVSREKKESFPLTVTSAQKNPTAFYLCASSPGVEQYFGPGTRLTVT.

This chain links TRBV19 with TRBJ2-5; 12 bases match TRBD2. The ends lost 5 bases at V and 5 bases at J; junction bases unmatched: 6. The germline CDR1 and CDR2 sequences are LNHDA and SQIVND (reference sequence). The CDR3 runs to 15 residues. CDR3 region: CASSALAGGPETQYF. CDR3 nucleotide sequence: TGTGCCAGTAGTGCCCTAGCGGGGGGGCCGGAGACCCAGTACTTC.